This T cell receptor (beta chain) was retrieved from a study of hypomethylating agent response in myelodysplastic syndrome. CDR3 size: 15 residues. The germline V gene encodes CDR1 SGHKS and CDR2 YYEKEE (reference sequence). Germline trimming cut 2 bases from V and 4 bases from J; bases unmatched to any gene: 5. Method: immunoSEQ multiplex PCR; TCRdb's copy keeps in-frame clones and lacks some. The sample shows 4,500 to 5,500 clones, roughly four fifths of them seen only once. This clone was detected only once. Here the sequenced sample was bone marrow, taken before or after starting hypomethylating agent treatment for myelodysplastic syndrome (not recorded which). The receptor was derived from a human donor with myelodysplastic syndrome. The chain uses TRBV5-5 and TRBJ1-2; 10 nucleotides agree with TRBD1. The CDR3, as DNA: TGTGCCAGCAGCTTAGGGACAGGGGTAGGCTATGGCTACACCTTC. Translating gives CASSLGTGVGYGYTF.